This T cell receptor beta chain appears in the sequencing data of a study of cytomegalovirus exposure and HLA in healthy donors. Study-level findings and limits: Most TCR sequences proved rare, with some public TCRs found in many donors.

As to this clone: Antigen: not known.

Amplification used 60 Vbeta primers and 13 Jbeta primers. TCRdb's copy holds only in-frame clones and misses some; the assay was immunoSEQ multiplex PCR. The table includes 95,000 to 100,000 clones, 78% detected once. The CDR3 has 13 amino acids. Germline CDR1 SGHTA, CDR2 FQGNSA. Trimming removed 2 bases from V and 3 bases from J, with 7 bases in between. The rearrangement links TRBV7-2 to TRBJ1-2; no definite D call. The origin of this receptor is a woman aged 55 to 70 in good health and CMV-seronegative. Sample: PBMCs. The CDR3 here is CASSLMSDYGYTF. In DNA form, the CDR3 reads TGTGCCAGCAGCTTAATGTCGGACTATGGCTACACCTTC.